This record concerns one T cell receptor (beta chain) sequence. What it binds is not known. This entry comes from a study of T cells after yellow fever vaccination. The wider study: For low cell numbers, libraries were made with SMART-Seq v4 Ultra Low Input.

V shed 0 bases and J 7 bases; nucleotides not matched to a gene: 7. The CDR3 length is 16 residues. Overall study results and limits: Bulk-population clonotypes that are abundant could appear as contaminants in FACS-sorted repertoires.

TCRdb re-analysed the 5' RACE reads in MiXCR, keeping a single row per CDR3 protein. Among 300,000 to 450,000 distinct CDR3 sequences listed, more than 5.5% were seen once. The sample consisted of PBMCs, taken 5 days after the yellow fever booster vaccination. This clonotype was sampled from a man aged 30 to 45 who received the YFV17D yellow fever vaccine. The chain uses TRBV12-3 or TRBV12-4 and TRBJ2-1, with 9 bases that match TRBD2. The CDR3: CASSLAGPAGGNEQFF. The CDR3 region has the DNA TGTGCCAGCAGTTTAGCGGGCCCGGCGGGGGGGAATGAGCAGTTCTTC.